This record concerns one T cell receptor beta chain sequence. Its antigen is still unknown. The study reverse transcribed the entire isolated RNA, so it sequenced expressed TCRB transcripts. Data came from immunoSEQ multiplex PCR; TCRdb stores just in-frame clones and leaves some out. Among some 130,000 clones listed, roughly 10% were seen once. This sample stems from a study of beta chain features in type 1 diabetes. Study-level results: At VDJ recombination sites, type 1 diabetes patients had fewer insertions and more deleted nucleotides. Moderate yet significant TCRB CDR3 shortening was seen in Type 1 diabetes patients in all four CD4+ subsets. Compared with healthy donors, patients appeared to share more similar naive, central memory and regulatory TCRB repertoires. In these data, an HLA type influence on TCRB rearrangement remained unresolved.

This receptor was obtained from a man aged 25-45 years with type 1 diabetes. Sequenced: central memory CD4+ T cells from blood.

CDR3 amino acids: CASKSTGGGETQYF. The CDR3 DNA sequence: TGTGCCAGCAAATCGACAGGGGGCGGAGAGACCCAGTACTTC. V usage is TRBV2 and J usage is TRBJ2-5; TRBD1 agrees at 10 bases. Germline values: CDR1 SNHLY, CDR2 FYNNEI. The J segment lost 4 bases and the V segment lost 7 bases, leaving 6 bases of the junction unmatched. This CDR3 comprises 14 residues.